The sequence of this TCR beta chain was determined in a study of blood T cell repertoires in COVID-19. Background on the study: PBMCs, B-cell-depleted T cells, or T cells were the source of the cDNA or gDNA that made up the material.

This CDR3 comprises 10 residues. From germline, CDR1 is LGHDT and CDR2 YNNKEL (reference sequence). The J segment lost 13 bases and the V segment lost 8 bases, leaving 4 bases of the junction unmatched. Individuals aged roughly 18 to 90 years were recruited from approximately 22 US areas. Only in-frame clones appear in the TCRdb table, and some are missing; sequencing was by immunoSEQ multiplex PCR. Here the sample spans about 220,000 clones, less than 90% being singletons. Sequencing input: PBMCs or T cells enriched from blood (not recorded which). This chain joins TRBV3-1 (or the pseudogene TRBV3-2) and TRBJ2-1, with 8 nucleotides matching TRBD2. The receptor's source is a woman in her 30s who had recovered from COVID-19. The CDR3 spells CASGSGGQFF. The CDR3 DNA reads as TGTGCCAGCGGGAGCGGGGGACAGTTCTTC.